The sequence of this T cell receptor (beta chain) was determined in a study of T-cell reconstitution after alpha-beta-depleted transplantation in children. This clonotype came up many times. A TCRbeta library incorporating unique molecular identifiers was prepared. TCRdb fed the PCR reads into MiXCR, producing one record per CDR3 protein. The profile shows around 600,000 distinct CDR3 sequences, 15% to 20% of them singletons. This TCR came from a human donor who donated a stem cell graft to a child with acute myeloid leukemia. Sample: PBMCs from the stem cell graft donor, taken from the stem cell graft.

The CDR3 DNA follows: TGTGCCCGCAAGGGGACCGAACAAGAGACCCAGTACTTC. This gives the protein CARKGTEQETQYF. The V gene is TRBV7-2, the J gene TRBJ2-5, with D perhaps being TRBD1 or TRBD2 (5 bases each). The ends were cut back, 11 bases at V and 2 bases at J, with 15 bases in the middle. Germline-derived CDR1 and CDR2 are SGHTA and FQGNSA. The CDR3 runs 13 residues.